The entry below describes one TCR beta chain. Original data processing: Reference gene primer amplification gave nucleated cell count estimates. Assay used: immunoSEQ multiplex PCR; TCRdb lists only in-frame clones, some missing. That table gives V, J and clone size, and the DNA gave D and trimming. The sample contains more than 95,000 clones, roughly 90% of which appear only once. With 4 bases clipped from V and 2 bases from J, the junction kept 4 bases outside the gene matches. The CDR3 consists of 15 residues. Germline V gene lookup returns CDR1 SQVTM and CDR2 ANQGSEA. This specimen belongs to a study of blood T cell repertoires in COVID-19. Looking at the study overall: COVID-19 samples, acute and convalescent, were from the United States, Italy and Spain. From T cells, B-cell-depleted T cells, or PBMCs came the material, which was cDNA or gDNA.

Sequencing used peripheral blood. The sequence was obtained from a human donor in a cohort sampled during active COVID-19. V is TRBV29-1 and J is TRBJ2-6; 8 bases agree with TRBD1. CDR3 coding DNA: TGCAGCGTTGGGTTGACAGGGGCTGGGGCCAACGTCCTGACTTTC. This gives the protein CSVGLTGAGANVLTF.